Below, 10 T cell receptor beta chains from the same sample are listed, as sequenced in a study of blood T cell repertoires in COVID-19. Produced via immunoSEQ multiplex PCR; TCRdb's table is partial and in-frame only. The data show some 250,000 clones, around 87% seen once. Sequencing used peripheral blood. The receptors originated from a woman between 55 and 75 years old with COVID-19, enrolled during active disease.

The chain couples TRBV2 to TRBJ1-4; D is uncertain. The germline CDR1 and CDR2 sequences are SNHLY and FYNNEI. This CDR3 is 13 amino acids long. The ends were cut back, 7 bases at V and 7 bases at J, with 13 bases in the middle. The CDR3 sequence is CASTAHRGEKLFF. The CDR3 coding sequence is TGTGCCAGCACCGCACATCGGGGTGAAAAACTGTTTTTT.

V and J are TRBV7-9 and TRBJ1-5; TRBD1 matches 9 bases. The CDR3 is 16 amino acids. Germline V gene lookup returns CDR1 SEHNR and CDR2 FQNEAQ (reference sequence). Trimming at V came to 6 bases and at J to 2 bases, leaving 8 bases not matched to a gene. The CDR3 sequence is CASSSQGARGNQPQHF. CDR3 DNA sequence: TGTGCCAGCAGTTCACAGGGGGCGCGGGGCAATCAGCCCCAGCATTTT.

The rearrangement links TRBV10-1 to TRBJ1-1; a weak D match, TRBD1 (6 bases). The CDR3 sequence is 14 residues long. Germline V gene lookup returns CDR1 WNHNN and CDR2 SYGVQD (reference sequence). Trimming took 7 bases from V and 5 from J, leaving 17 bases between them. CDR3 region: CASTQSGGRTEAFF. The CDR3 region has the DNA TGCGCCAGCACCCAGTCTGGGGGCCGGACTGAAGCTTTCTTT.

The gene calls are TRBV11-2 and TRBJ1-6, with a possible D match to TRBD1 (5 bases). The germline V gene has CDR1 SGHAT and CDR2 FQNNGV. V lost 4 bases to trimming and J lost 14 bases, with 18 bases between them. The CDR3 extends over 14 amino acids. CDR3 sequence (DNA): TGTGCCAGCAGCTCTTCCAGGGCGGTATCGGCCCTCCACTTT. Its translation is CASSSSRAVSALHF.

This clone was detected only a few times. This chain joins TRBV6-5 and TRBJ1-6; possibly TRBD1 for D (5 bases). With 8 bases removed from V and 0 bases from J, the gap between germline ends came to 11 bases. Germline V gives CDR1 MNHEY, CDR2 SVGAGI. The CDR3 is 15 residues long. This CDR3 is CASGRASSYNSPLHF. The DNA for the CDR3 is TGTGCCAGCGGCAGGGCTAGCTCCTATAATTCACCCCTCCACTTT.

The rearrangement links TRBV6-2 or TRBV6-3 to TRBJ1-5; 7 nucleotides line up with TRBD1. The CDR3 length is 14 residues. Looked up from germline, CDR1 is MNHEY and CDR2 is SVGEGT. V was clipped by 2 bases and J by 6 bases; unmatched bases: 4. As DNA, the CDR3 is TGTGCCAGCAGTTACGTAGGGGGCTTTCAGCCCCAGCATTTT. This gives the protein CASSYVGGFQPQHF.

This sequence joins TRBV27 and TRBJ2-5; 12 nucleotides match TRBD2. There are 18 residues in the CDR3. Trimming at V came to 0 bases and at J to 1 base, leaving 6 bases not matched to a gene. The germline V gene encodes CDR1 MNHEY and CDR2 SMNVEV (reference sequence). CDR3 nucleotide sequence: TGTGCCAGCAGTTTATCGGGGCTAGCGGGAGGGGGCCAAGAGACCCAGTACTTC. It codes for CASSLSGLAGGGQETQYF.

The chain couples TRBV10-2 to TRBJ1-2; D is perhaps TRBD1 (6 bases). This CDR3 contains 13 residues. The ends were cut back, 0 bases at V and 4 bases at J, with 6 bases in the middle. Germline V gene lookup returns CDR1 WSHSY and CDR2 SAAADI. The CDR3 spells CASSESGGYGYTF. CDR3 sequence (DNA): TGCGCCAGCAGTGAGTCAGGGGGCTATGGCTACACCTTC.

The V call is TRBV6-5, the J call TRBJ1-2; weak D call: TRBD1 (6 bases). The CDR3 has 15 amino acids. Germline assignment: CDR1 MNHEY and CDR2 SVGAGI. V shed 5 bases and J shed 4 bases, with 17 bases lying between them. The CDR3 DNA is TGTGCCAGCAGTCAACAGGGAAGGGGCTTCTATGGCTACACCTTC. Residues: CASSQQGRGFYGYTF.

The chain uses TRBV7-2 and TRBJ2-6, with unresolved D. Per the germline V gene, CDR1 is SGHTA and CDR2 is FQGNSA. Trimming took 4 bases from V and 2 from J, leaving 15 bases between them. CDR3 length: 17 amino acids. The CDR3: CASSSPNSHPGANVLTF. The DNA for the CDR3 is TGTGCCAGCAGCTCACCGAACAGTCACCCTGGGGCCAACGTCCTGACTTTC.